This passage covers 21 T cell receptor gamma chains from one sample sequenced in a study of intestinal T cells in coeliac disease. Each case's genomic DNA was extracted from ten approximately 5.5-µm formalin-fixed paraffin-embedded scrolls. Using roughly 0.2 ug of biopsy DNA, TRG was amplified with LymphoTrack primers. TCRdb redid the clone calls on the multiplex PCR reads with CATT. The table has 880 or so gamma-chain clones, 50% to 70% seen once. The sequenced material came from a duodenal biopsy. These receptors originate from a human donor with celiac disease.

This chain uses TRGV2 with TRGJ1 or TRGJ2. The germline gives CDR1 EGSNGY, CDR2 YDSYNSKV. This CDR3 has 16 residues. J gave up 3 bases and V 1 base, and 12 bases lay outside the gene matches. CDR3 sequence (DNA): TGTGCCACCTGGGACGGCCTGGATAGTACTTATTATAAGAAACTCTTT. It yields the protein CATWDGLDSTYYKKLF.

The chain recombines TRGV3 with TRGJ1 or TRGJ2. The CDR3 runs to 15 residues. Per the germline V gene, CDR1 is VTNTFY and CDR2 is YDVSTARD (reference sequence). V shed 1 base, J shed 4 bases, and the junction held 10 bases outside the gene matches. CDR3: CATWDSLRGYYKKLF. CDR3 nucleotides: TGTGCCACCTGGGACAGCCTCCGGGGGTATTATAAGAAACTCTTT.

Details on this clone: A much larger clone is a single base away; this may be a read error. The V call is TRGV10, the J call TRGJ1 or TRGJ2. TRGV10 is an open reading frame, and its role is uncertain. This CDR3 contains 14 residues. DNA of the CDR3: TGTGCTGCGTGGGATTGGGGCTGGAATTATAAGAAGCTCTTT. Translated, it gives CAAWDWGWNYKKLF.

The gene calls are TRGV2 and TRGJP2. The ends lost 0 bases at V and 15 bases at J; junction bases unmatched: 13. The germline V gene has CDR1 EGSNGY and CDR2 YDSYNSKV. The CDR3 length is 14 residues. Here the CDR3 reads CATWDGLFTGVKTF. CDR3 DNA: TGTGCCACCTGGGACGGGTTGTTTACTGGAGTCAAGACGTTT.

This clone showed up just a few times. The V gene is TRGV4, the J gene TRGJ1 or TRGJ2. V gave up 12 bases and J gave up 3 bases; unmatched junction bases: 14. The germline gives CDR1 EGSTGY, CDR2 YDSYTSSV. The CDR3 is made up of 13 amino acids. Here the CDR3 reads CAPGPRIYYKKLF. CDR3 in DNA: TGTGCCCCAGGCCCACGAATTTATTATAAGAAACTCTTT.

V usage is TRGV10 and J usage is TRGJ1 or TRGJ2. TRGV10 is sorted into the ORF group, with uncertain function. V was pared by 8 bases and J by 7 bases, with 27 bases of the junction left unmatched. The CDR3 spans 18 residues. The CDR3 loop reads CAAWTLTPQPIRRYKKLF. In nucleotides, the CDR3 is TGTGCTGCGTGGACCCTCACCCCCCAACCCATTAGGCGGTATAAGAAACTCTTT.

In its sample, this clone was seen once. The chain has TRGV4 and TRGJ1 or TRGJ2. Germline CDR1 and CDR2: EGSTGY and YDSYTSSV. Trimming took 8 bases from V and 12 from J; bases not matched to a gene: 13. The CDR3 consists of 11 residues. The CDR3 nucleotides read TGTGCCACCTTGGGATGGTCAGGGAAACTCTTT. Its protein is CATLGWSGKLF.

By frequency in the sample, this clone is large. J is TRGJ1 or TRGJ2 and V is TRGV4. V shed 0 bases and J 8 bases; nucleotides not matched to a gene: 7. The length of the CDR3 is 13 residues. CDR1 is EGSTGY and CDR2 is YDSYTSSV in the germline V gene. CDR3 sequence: CATWDGRVDKKLF. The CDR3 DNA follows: TGTGCCACCTGGGATGGGCGAGTGGATAAGAAACTCTTT.

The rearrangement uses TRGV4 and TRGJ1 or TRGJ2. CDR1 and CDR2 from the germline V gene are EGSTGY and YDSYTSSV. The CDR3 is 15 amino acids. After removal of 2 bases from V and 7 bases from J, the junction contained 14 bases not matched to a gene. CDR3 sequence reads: CATWDVTIELYKKLF. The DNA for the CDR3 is TGTGCCACCTGGGATGTCACCATCGAATTATATAAGAAACTCTTT.

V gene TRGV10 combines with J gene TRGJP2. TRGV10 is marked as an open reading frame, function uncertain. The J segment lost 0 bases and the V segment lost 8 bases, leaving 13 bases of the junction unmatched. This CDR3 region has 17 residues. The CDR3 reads CAAWIIEVYSSDWIKTF. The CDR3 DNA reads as TGTGCTGCGTGGATTATAGAGGTATATAGTAGTGATTGGATCAAGACGTTT.

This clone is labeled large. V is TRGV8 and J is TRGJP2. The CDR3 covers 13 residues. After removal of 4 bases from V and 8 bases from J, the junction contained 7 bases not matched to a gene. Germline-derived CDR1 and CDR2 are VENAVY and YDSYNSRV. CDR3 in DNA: TGTGCCACCTGGGAAGTTCGGGATTGGATCAAGACGTTT. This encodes CATWEVRDWIKTF.

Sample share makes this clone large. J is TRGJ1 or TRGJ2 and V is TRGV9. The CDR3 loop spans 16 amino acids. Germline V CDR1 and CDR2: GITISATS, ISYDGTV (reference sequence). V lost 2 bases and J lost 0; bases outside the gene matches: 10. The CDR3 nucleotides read TGTGCCTTGTGGGAGGCCCCTAGTGAGAATTATTATAAGAAACTCTTT. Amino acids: CALWEAPSENYYKKLF.

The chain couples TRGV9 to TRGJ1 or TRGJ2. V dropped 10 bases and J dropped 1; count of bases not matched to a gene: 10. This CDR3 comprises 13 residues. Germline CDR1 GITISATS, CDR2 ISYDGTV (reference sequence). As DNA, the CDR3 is TGTGCCTTCGTGGGTTCTAATTATTATAAGAAACTCTTT. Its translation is CAFVGSNYYKKLF.

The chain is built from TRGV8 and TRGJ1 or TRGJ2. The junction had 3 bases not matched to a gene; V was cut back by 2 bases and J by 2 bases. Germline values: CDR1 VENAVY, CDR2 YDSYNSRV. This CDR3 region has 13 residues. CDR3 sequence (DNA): TGTGCCACCTGGGATACGGATTATTATAAGAAACTCTTT. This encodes CATWDTDYYKKLF.

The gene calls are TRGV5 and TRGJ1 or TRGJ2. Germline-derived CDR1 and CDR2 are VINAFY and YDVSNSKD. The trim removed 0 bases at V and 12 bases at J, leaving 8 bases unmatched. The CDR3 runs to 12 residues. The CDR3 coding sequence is TGTGCCACCTGGGACAGGGCGTATGGGAAACTCTTT. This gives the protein CATWDRAYGKLF.

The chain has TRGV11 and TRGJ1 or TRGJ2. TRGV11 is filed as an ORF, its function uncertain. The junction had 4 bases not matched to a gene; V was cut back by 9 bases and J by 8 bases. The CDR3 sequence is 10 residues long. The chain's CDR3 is CACWEDKKLF. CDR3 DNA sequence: TGTGCCTGCTGGGAGGATAAGAAACTCTTT.

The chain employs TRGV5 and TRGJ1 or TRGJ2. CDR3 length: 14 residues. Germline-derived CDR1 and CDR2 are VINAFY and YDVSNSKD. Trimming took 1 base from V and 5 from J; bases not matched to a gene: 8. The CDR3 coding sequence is TGTGCCACCTGGGACAGCGAATTCAATTATAAGAAACTCTTT. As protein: CATWDSEFNYKKLF.

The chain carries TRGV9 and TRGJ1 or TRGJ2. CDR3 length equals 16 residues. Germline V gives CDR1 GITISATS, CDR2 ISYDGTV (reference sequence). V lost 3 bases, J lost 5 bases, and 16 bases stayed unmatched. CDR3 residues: CALWERRRGGDYKKLF. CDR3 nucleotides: TGTGCCTTGTGGGAGCGTCGAAGAGGAGGGGATTATAAGAAACTCTTT.

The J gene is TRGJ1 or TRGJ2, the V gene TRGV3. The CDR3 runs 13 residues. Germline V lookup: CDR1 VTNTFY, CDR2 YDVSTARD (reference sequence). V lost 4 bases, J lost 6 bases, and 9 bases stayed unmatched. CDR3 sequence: CATWDQAFYKKLF. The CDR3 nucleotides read TGTGCCACCTGGGATCAGGCCTTTTATAAGAAACTCTTT.

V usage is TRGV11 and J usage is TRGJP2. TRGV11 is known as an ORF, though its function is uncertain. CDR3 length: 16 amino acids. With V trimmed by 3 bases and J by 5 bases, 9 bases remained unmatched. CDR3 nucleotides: TGTGCCTGCTGGATTAGGAAACATGTCAGTGATTGGATCAAGACGTTT. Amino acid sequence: CACWIRKHVSDWIKTF.

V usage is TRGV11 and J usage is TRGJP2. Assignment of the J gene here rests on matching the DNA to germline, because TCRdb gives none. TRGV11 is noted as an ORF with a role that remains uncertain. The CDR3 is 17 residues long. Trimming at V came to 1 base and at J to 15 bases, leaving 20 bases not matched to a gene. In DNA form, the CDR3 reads TGTGCCTGCTGGATTAGGCATCGGGGTAGTGTATTGGAAGTCAAGACGTTT. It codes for CACWIRHRGSVLEVKTF.